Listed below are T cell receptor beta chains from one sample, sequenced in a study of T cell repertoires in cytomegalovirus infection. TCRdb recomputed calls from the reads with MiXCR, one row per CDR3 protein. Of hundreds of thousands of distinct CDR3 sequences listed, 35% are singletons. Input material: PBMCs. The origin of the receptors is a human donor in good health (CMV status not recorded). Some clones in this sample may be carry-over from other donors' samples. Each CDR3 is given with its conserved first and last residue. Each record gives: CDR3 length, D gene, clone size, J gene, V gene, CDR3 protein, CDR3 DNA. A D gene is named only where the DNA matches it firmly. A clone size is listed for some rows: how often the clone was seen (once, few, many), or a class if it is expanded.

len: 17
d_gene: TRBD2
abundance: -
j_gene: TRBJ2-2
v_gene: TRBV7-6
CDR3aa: CASSSRTSAVNTGELFF
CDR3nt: TGTGCCAGCAGCTCCAGGACTAGTGCCGTTAACACCGGGGAGCTGTTTTTT

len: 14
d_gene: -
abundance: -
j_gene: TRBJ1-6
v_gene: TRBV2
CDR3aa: CASSGILQGSPLHF
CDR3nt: TGTGCCAGCAGTGGAATTTTGCAGGGTTCACCCCTCCACTTT

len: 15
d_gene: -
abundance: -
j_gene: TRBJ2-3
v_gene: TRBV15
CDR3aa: CATSRDFIALNTQYF
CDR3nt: TGTGCCACCAGCAGAGACTTTATCGCCCTCAATACGCAGTATTTT

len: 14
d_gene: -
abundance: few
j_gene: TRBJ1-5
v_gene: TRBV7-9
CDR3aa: CASSLEGFNQPQHF
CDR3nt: TGTGCCAGCAGCTTAGAAGGTTTCAATCAGCCCCAGCATTTT

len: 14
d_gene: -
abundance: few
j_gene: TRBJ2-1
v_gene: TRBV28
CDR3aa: CASSSGPKSDEQFF
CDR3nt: TGTGCCAGCAGTTCGGGCCCGAAGTCCGATGAGCAGTTCTTC

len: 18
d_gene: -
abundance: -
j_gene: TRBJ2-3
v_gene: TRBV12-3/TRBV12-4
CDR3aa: CASSSRGSVASGTDTQYF
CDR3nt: TGTGCCAGCAGTAGTAGAGGAAGTGTAGCATCTGGCACAGATACGCAGTATTTT

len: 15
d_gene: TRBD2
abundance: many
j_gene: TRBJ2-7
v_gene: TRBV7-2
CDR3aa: CASSPLLAGGHEQYF
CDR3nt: TGTGCCAGCAGCCCGTTACTAGCGGGAGGCCACGAGCAGTACTTC

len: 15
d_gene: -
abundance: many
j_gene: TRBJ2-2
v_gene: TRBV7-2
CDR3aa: CASSLDGSNTGELFF
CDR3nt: TGTGCCAGCAGCTTGGACGGATCGAACACCGGGGAGCTGTTTTTT

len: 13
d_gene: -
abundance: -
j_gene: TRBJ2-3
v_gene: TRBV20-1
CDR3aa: CSANTEYTDTQYF
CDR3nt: TGCAGTGCTAACACCGAGTACACAGATACGCAGTATTTT

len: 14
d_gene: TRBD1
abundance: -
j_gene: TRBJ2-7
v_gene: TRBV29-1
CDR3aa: CSVVGTGLGYEQYF
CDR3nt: TGCAGCGTTGTGGGGACAGGGTTGGGGTACGAGCAGTACTTC

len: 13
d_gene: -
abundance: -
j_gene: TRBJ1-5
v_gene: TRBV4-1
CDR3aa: CASSQGTYQPQHF
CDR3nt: TGCGCCAGCAGCCAAGGGACATATCAGCCCCAGCATTTT

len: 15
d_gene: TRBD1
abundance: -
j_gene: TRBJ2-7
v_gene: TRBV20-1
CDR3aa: CSALDLVEGADEQYF
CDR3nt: TGCAGTGCTTTAGATTTGGTCGAGGGGGCGGACGAGCAGTACTTC

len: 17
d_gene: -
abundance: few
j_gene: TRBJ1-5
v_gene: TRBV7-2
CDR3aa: CASSLSGGSKGNQPQHF
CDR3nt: TGTGCCAGCAGCTTAAGTGGGGGATCGAAGGGTAATCAGCCCCAGCATTTT

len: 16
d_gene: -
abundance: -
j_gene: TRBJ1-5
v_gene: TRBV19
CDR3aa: CASSRALGGGNQPQHF
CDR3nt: TGTGCCAGTAGTCGGGCCCTGGGGGGCGGCAATCAGCCCCAGCATTTT

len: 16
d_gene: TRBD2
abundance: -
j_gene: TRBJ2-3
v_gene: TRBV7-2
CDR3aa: CASSLPSGSYGDTQYF
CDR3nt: TGTGCCAGCAGCTTACCCAGCGGGAGTTATGGAGATACGCAGTATTTT

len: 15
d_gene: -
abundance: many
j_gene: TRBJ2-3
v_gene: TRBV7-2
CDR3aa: CASSLWRDPTETQYF
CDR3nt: TGTGCCAGCAGCTTATGGCGGGACCCAACGGAGACGCAGTATTTT

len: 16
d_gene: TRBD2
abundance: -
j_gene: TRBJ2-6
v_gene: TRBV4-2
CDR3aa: CASSLAGVTGANVLTF
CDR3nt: TGTGCCAGCAGCCTCGCGGGGGTAACTGGGGCCAACGTCCTGACTTTC

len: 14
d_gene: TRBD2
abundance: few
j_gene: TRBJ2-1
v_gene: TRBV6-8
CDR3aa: CAATTSGRVHEQFF
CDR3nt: TGTGCCGCGACAACTAGCGGGAGAGTCCATGAGCAGTTCTTC

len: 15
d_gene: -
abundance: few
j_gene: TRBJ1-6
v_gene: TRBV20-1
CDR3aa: CSVGMGSSYNSPLHF
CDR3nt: TGCAGTGTGGGGATGGGAAGCTCCTATAATTCACCCCTCCACTTT

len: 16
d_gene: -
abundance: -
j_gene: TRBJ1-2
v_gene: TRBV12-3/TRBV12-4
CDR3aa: CASSLAMGIREHGYTF
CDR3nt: TGTGCCAGCAGTTTAGCGATGGGAATAAGAGAGCATGGCTACACCTTC

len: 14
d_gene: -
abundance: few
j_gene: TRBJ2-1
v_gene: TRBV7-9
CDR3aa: CASSQPDSYNEQFF
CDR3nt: TGTGCCAGCAGTCAACCGGACTCCTACAATGAGCAGTTCTTC

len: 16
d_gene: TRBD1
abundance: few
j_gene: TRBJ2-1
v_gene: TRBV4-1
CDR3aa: CASKKEGQGNRDEQFF
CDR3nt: TGTGCCAGCAAGAAAGAGGGACAGGGAAACAGGGATGAGCAGTTCTTC

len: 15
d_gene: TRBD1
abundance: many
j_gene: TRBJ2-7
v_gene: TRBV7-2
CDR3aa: CASSPRDRDPYEQYF
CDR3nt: TGTGCCAGCAGCCCCCGGGACAGGGACCCCTACGAGCAGTACTTC

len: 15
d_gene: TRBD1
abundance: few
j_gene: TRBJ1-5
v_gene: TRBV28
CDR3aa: CASHRRDSGLQPQHF
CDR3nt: TGTGCCAGCCATCGCCGGGACAGCGGTCTTCAGCCCCAGCATTTT

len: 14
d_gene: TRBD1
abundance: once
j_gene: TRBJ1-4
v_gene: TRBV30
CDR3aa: CAWSPTGVGEKLFF
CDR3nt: TGTGCCTGGAGTCCGACAGGGGTAGGCGAAAAACTGTTTTTT

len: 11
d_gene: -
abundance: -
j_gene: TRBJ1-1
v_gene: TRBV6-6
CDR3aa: CASSFTSEAFF
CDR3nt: TGTGCCAGCAGTTTCACATCTGAAGCTTTCTTT

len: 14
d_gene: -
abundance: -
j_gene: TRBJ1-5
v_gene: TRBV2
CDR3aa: CASSEVQGRQPQHF
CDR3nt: TGTGCCAGCAGTGAAGTGCAGGGGAGGCAGCCCCAGCATTTT

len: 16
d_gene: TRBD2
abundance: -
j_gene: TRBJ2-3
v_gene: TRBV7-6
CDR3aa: CASSVLAGALTDTQYF
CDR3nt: TGTGCCAGCAGCGTACTAGCGGGGGCCCTGACAGATACGCAGTATTTT

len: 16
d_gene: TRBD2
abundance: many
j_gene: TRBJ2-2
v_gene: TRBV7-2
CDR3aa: CASSASGTSLGGELFF
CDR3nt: TGTGCCAGCAGCGCTTCCGGGACTAGCTTAGGCGGGGAGCTGTTTTTT

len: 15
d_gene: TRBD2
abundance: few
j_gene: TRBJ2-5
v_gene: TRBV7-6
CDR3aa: CASSEGLAGQETQYF
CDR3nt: TGTGCCAGCAGCGAGGGACTAGCGGGCCAAGAGACCCAGTACTTC

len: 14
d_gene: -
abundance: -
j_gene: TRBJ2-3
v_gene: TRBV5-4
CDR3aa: CASSSRGAEDTQYF
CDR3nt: TGTGCCAGCAGCTCGAGGGGGGCCGAAGATACGCAGTATTTT

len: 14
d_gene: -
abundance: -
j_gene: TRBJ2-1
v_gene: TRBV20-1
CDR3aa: CSARSGSHNNEQFF
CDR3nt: TGCAGTGCTCGCTCGGGATCCCATAACAATGAGCAGTTCTTC

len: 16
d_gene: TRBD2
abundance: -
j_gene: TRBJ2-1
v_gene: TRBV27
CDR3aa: CASRLAPVGMDNEQFF
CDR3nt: TGTGCCAGCAGACTAGCGCCGGTGGGGATGGATAATGAGCAGTTCTTC

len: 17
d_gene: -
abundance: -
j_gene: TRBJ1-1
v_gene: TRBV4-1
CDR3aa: CASSQDPGQGTNTEAFF
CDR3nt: TGCGCCAGCAGCCAAGACCCTGGCCAGGGAACAAACACTGAAGCTTTCTTT

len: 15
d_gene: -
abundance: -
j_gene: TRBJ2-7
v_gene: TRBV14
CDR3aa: CASSQGWMASYEQYF
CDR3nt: TGTGCCAGCAGCCAAGGTTGGATGGCGTCCTACGAGCAGTACTTC

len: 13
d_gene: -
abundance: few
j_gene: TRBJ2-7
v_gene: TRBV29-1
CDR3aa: CSVEDQGSYEQYF
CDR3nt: TGCAGCGTTGAAGATCAAGGGTCCTACGAGCAGTACTTC

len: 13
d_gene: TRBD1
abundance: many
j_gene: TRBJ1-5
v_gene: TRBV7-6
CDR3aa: CASSLRDRQPQHF
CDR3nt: TGTGCCAGCAGCTTGAGGGACAGGCAGCCCCAGCATTTT